This TCR beta chain was recorded in a study of cytomegalovirus exposure and HLA in healthy donors. Vbeta (60) and Jbeta (13) primers were used in the PCR. The table came from immunoSEQ multiplex PCR; TCRdb's copy has only in-frame clones and leaves some out. The sample has roughly 120,000 clones, 76% seen once. Overall study results and limits: Analysis was carried out at a later point, and it linked a missense DCLRE1C variant to TCR beta V- and J-gene trimming.

In germline, CDR1 is SSHAT, CDR2 FNYEAQ (reference sequence). This CDR3 is built from 18 residues. About this clone: Its antigen remains unknown. An end of the junction does not agree with germline; a read error may underlie this.

This TCR was sampled from a man in his fifties or sixties in good health and CMV-seropositive. The chain links TRBV7-7 to TRBJ2-1; 8 nucleotides align to TRBD2. The sequenced material came from PBMCs. The CDR3 DNA reads as TGTGCTAGCAGCTCCCACCCGGGAAGCGGGAGCTCCTACAATGAGCAGTTCTTC. It yields the protein CASSSHPGSGSSYNEQFF.